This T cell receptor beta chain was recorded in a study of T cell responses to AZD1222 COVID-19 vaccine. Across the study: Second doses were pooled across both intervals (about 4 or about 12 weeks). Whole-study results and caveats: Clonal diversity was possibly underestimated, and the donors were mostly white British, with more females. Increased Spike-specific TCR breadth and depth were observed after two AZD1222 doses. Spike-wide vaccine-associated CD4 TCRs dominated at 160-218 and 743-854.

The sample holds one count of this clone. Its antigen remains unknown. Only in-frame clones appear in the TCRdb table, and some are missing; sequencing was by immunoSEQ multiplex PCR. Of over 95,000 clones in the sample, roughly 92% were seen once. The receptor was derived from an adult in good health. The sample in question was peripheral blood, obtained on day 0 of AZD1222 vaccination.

CDR3: CASSLRGPGQGQETQYF. DNA of the CDR3: TGTGCCAGCAGCTTAAGGGGACCGGGACAGGGGCAAGAGACCCAGTACTTC. The rearrangement joins TRBV7-3 to TRBJ2-5; 10 bases fit TRBD1. J was trimmed by 2 bases and V by 1 base; bases with no gene match: 7. Germline V gene lookup returns CDR1 SGHTA and CDR2 FQGTGA. This CDR3 region has 17 residues. The full variable domain, its missing parts supplied by reference TRBV7-3 and TRBJ2-5, is GAGVSQTPSNKVTEKGKYVELRCDPISGHTALYWYRQSLGQGPEFLIYFQGTGAADDSGLPNDRFFAVRPEGSVSTLKIQRTERGDSAVYLCASSLRGPGQGQETQYFGPGTRLLVL.